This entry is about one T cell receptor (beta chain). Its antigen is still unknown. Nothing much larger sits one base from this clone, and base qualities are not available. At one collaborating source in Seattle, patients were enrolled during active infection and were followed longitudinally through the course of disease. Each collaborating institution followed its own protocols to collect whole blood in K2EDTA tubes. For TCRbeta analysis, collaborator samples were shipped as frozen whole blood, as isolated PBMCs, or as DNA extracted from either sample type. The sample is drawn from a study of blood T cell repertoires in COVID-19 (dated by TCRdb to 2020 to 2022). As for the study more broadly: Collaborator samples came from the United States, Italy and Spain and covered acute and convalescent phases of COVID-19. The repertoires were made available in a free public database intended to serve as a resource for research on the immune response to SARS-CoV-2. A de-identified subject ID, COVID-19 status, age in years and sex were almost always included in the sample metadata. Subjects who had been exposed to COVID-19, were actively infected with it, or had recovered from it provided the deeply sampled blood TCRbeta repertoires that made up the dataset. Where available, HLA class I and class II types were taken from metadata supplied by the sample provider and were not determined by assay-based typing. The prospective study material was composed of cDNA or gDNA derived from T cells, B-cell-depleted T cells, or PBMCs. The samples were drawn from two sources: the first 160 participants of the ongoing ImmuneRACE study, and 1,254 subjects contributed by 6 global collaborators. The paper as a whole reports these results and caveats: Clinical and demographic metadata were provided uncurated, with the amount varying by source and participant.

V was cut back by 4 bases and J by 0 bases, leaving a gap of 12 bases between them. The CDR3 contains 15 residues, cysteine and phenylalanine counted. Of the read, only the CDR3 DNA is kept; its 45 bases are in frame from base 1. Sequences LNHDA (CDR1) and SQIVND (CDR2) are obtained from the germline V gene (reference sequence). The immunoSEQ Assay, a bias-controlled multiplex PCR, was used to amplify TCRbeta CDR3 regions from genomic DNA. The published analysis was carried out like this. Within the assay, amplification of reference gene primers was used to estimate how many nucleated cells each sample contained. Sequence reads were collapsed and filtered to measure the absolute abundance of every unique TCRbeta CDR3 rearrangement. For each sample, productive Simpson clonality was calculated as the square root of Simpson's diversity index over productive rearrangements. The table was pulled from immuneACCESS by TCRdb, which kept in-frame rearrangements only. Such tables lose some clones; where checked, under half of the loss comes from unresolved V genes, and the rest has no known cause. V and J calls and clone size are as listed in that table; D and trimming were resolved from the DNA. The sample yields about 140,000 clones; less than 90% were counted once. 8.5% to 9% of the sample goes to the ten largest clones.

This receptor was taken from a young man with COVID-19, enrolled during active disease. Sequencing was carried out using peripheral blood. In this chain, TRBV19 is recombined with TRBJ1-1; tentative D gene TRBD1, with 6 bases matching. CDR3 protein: CASSTHGQLNTEAFF. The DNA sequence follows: TGTGCCAGTAGTACTCACGGACAGCTGAACACTGAAGCTTTCTTT.